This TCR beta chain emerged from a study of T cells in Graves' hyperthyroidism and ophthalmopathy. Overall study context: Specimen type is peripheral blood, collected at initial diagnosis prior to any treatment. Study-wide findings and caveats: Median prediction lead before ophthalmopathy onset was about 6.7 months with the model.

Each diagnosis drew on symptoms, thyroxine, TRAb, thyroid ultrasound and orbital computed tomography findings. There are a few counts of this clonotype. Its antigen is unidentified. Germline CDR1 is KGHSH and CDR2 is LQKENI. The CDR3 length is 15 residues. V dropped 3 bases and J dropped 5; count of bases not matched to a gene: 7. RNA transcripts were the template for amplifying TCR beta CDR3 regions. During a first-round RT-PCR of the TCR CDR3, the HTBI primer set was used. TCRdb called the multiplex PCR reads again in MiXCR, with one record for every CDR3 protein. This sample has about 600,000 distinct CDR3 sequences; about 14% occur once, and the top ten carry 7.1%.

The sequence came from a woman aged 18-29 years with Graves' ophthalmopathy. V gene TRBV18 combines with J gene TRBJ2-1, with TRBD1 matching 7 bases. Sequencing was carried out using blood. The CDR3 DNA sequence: TGTGCCAGCTCACCCCAGGGGGAAGCCCACAATGAGCAGTTCTTC. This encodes CASSPQGEAHNEQFF.